This T cell receptor beta chain is drawn from a study of blood T cell repertoires in COVID-19. Study-wide context: Material from acute and convalescent COVID-19 was sourced from the United States, Italy and Spain. In each case, the material was cDNA or gDNA derived from T cells, B-cell-depleted T cells, or PBMCs.

In its sample, this clone was seen a few times. Original data processing: Using reference gene primer amplification, nucleated cell counts were estimated. Sequenced by immunoSEQ multiplex PCR; TCRdb stores in-frame clones only, minus some. The V and J calls and clone size come from that table; D and trimming were worked out from the DNA. Altogether about 440,000 clones are present, around 89% being singletons, with the ten largest covering approximately 4.5%. This CDR3 region has 14 residues. CDR1 GTSNPN and CDR2 SVGIG come from the germline V gene (reference sequence). V gave up 0 bases and J gave up 4 bases; unmatched junction bases: 5.

The sample consisted of peripheral blood. The source is a woman in her twenties or thirties with acute or convalescent COVID-19. The chain carries TRBV30 and TRBJ2-7; 8 nucleotides agree with TRBD1. The CDR3 protein is CAWSVSGGSYEQYF. The CDR3 DNA sequence: TGTGCCTGGAGTGTTTCAGGGGGCAGTTACGAGCAGTACTTC.